Below are 8 T cell receptor beta chains sequenced from a single sample in a study of response to subunit inactivated influenza vaccine. TCRdb re-called the RT-PCR reads with MiXCR, one entry per CDR3 protein. The data contain under 800,000 distinct CDR3 sequences, approximately 15% of them seen just once; the ten biggest clones take up roughly 6.4%. Sequenced material: PBMCs from blood, taken 14 days before vaccination. The receptors were sampled from a man in his forties or fifties who received an inactivated influenza vaccine.

V usage is TRBV12-5 and J usage is TRBJ2-5; D not resolved. Germline CDR1 is LGHNT and CDR2 is FRNRAP. Deletions cut 6 bases from V and 2 bases from J, with 10 bases between. There are 13 residues in the CDR3. CDR3 in DNA: TGTGCTAGTGGGACGGGTTGGCAAGAGACCCAGTACTTC. It translates to CASGTGWQETQYF.

The rearrangement uses TRBV20-1 and TRBJ2-5; D remains unclear. This CDR3 has 12 amino acids. Germline-derived CDR1 and CDR2 are DFQATT and SNEGSKA (reference sequence). The V end was cut by 6 bases, the J end by 2 bases, with 10 bases between. This CDR3 reads CSALGYQETQYF. The CDR3 nucleotides are TGCAGTGCCCTGGGATATCAAGAGACCCAGTACTTC.

This clonotype was seen only a few times. The chain joins TRBV3-1 to TRBJ2-1; no definite D call. The CDR3 loop spans 11 amino acids. Germline CDR1 reads LGHDT; CDR2 reads YNNKEL (reference sequence). Trimming took off 3 bases at V and 8 bases at J, with 5 bases between the two ends. DNA of the CDR3: TGTGCCAGCAGCCATCTTCATGAGCAGTTCTTC. Protein product: CASSHLHEQFF.

CDR3 nucleotides: TGTGCCGTCCGCGGCCCCACAGATACGCAGTATTTT. This codes for CAVRGPTDTQYF. The genes are TRBV3-1 and TRBJ2-3; no clear D gene. Germline V gene data show CDR1 as LGHDT and CDR2 as YNNKEL (reference sequence). Trimming removed 11 bases from V and 2 bases from J, with 11 bases in between. The CDR3 extends over 12 amino acids.

This clonotype occurred many times. The chain recombines TRBV20-1 with TRBJ2-3, with a weak D call TRBD1 (6 bases). V was shortened by 6 bases and J by 0 bases, with 19 bases between the two germline ends. The CDR3 spans 16 residues. Per germline, CDR1 DFQATT and CDR2 SNEGSKA (reference sequence). The DNA for the CDR3 is TGCAGTGCCTCTAGACAGGCCCGTAGTAGCACAGATACGCAGTATTTT. Protein: CSASRQARSSTDTQYF.

The table lists this clonotype with a few counts. CDR3 amino acids: CASSHPDFRAAISETQYF. The CDR3 DNA reads TGTGCCAGCAGCCACCCCGATTTTAGGGCGGCAATATCGGAGACCCAGTACTTC. The chain joins TRBV3-1 to TRBJ2-5; no firm D call. The ends were cut back, 3 bases at V and 5 bases at J, with 25 bases in the middle. The CDR3 runs 18 residues. Germline-derived CDR1 and CDR2 are LGHDT and YNNKEL (reference sequence).

The chain recombines TRBV20-1 with TRBJ1-1; possible D gene TRBD1, 6 bases. CDR3 length: 13 residues. V gave up 6 bases and J gave up 3 bases, with 14 bases separating them. Germline CDR1 reads DFQATT; CDR2 reads SNEGSKA (reference sequence). CDR3 residues: CSASTNRDTEAFF. As DNA, the CDR3 is TGCAGTGCCTCGACAAACAGGGACACTGAAGCTTTCTTT.

This clonotype was seen only a few times. The chain links TRBV2 to TRBJ2-1; TRBD1 aligns across 8 bases. Trimming took 7 bases from V and 7 from J; bases not matched to a gene: 6. Germline assignment: CDR1 SNHLY and CDR2 FYNNEI. The CDR3 loop spans 13 amino acids. CDR3 residues: CASTGDRRNEQFF. CDR3 coding DNA: TGTGCCAGCACCGGGGACAGGAGGAATGAGCAGTTCTTC.